The clone carrying this T cell receptor beta chain was counted between two and nine times. Its antigen remains unknown. The sample originates from a study of STAT3 mutations in large granular lymphocyte leukemia. Sequencing was performed with immunoSEQ multiplex PCR; in TCRdb, only in-frame clones are kept and a portion is missing. The sample carries about 42,000 clones, approximately 78% recorded once. The CDR3 length is 12 residues. Germline CDR1 ENHRY, CDR2 SYGVKD. V lost 8 bases, J lost 6 bases, and 11 bases lay in between. Points from the study as a whole: A small but highly pathogenic clone may have been missed. Variable sampling intervals and differing treatment regimens complicated linking therapy response to TCR clonal burden changes. In T-cell large granular lymphocyte leukemia, about half of patients showed multiple immunodominant subclonotypes. Suggested: STAT3 mutation was not the ancestral event for these clonal expansions. TCR clonotype switching after therapy occurred in about 35% of the 18 patients.

This clonotype was obtained from a human donor with T large granular lymphocyte leukemia. Some clones in this sample may be carry-over from other donors' samples. The gene calls are TRBV10-3 and TRBJ2-1; the D gene is possibly TRBD2 (6 bases). The material sequenced was PBMCs. The CDR3 sequence: CAIRRASNEQFF. The CDR3 DNA follows: TGTGCCATCCGGAGGGCGAGCAATGAGCAGTTCTTC.